This T cell receptor beta chain was documented in a study of patients and donors after allogeneic stem cell transplantation (dated by TCRdb to about 2020). Many counts were recorded for this clonotype. Which antigen it targets is not known. No clone much larger than this one lies a single base away; base qualities are absent. The library was made by RT-PCR. This sample was sequenced with a NextSeq 550. TCRdb cleaned the public reads at Q25 with fastp, built clones with MiXCR and kept in-frame beta chains. Rows with a matching CDR3 protein are joined into one entry that keeps the most common DNA and genes. Across this sample there are more than 75,000 distinct CDR3 sequences, with roughly 5.1% seen only once. The ten largest clones capture about 2.5% of the sample. Source material: blood, either unsorted or a sorted T cell fraction (not recorded which). The sequence derives from a human donor who was either an allogeneic HSCT recipient or a stem cell or donor lymphocyte infusion donor (not recorded which). It is not recorded whose cells these are; they may come from a transplant donor.

The bases read TGTGCCATCAGTACAGGGGCGGGAAAGAAAACAGATACGCAGTATTTT. This gives the protein CAISTGAGKKTDTQYF. The chain couples TRBV10-3 to TRBJ2-3, and TRBD1 may be the D gene, going by 7 matching bases. Reading the germline V gene gives CDR1 ENHRY and CDR2 SYGVKD. Its CDR3 holds 16 amino acids, cysteine through phenylalanine. CDR3 DNA only is kept here, 48 bases in frame from base 1. Trimming takes 5 bases from V and 3 bases from J, and the germline ends sit 18 bases apart.